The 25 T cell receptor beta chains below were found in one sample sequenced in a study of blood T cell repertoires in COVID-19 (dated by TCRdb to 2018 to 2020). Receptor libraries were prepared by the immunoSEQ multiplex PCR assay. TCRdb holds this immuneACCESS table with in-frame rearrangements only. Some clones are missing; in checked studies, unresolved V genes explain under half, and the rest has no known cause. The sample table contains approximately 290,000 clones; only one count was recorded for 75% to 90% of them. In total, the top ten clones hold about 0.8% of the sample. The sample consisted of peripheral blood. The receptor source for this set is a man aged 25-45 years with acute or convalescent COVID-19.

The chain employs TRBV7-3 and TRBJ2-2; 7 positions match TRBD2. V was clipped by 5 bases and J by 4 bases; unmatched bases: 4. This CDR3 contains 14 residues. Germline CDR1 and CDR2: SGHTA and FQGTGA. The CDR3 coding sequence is TGTGCCAGCAGCCGACCGGGGGGCACCGGGGAGCTGTTTTTT. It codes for CASSRPGGTGELFF.

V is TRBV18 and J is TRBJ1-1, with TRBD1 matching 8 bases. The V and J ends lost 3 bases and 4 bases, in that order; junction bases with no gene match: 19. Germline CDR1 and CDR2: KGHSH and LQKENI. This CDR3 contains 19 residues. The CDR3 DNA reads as TGTGCCAGCTCACCGGCCGGGGTTCTACCAGGGGGCCAGTCCACTGAAGCTTTCTTT. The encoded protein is CASSPAGVLPGGQSTEAFF.

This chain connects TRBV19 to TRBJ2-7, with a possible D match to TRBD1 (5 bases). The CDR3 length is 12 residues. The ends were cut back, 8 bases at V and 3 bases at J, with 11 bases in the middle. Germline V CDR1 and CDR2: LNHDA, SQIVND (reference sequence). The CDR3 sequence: CASGPDSYEQYF. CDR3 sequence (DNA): TGTGCCAGTGGGCCTGACAGCTACGAGCAGTACTTC. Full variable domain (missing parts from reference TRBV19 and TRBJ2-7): DGGITQSPKYLFRKEGQNVTLSCEQNLNHDAMYWYRQDPGQGLRLIYYSQIVNDFQKGDIAEGYSVSREKKESFPLTVTSAQKNPTAFYLCASGPDSYEQYFGPGTRLTVT.

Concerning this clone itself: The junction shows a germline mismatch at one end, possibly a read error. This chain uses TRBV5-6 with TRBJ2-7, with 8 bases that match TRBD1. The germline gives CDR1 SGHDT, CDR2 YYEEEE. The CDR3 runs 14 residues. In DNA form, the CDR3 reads TGTGCCAGCAGCTTTTATCAATATCGGACAGGGCTTATCTTC. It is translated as CASSFYQYRTGLIF. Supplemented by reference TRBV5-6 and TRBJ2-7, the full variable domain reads DAGVTQSPTHLIKTRGQQVTLRCSPKSGHDTVSWYQQALGQGPQFIFQYYEEEERQRGNFPDRFSGHQFPNYSSELNVNALLLGDSALYLCASSFYQYRTGLIFGPGTRLTVT.

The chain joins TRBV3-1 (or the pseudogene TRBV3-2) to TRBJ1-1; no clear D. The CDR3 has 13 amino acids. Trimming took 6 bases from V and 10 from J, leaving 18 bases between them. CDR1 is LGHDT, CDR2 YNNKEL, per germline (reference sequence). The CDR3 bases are TGTGCCAGCAGTCGGAAGGAGGGTGTCCGAGCTTTCTTT. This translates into CASSRKEGVRAFF.

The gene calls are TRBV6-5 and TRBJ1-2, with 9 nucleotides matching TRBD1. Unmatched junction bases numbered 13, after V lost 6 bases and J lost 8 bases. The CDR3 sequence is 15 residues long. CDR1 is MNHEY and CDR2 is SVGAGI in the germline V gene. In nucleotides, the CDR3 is TGTGCCAGCAGCCGTGACCGGGACAGGGTTTACGGCTACACCTTC. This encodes CASSRDRDRVYGYTF.

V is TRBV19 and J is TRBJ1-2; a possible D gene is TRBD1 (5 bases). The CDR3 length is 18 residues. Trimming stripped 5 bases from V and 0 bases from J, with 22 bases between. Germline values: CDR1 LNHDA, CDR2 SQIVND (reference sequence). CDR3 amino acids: CASSPLIFGKGTNYGYTF. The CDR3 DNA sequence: TGTGCCAGTAGTCCCCTTATTTTCGGTAAGGGGACTAACTATGGCTACACCTTC. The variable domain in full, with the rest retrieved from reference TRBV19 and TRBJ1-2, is DGGITQSPKYLFRKEGQNVTLSCEQNLNHDAMYWYRQDPGQGLRLIYYSQIVNDFQKGDIAEGYSVSREKKESFPLTVTSAQKNPTAFYLCASSPLIFGKGTNYGYTFGSGTRLTVV.

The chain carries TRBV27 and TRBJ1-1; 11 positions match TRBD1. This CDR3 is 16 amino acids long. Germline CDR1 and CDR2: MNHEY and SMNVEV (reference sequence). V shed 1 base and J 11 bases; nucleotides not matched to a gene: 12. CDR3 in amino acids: CASSLYGQGAPTRAFF. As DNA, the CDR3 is TGTGCCAGCAGTTTATATGGACAGGGGGCTCCTACGAGGGCTTTCTTT.

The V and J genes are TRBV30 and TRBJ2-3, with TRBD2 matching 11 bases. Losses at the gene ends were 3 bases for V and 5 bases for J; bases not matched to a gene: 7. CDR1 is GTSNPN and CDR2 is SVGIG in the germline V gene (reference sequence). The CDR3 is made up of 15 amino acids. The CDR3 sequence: CAWRLSGGVVDTQYF. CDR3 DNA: TGTGCCTGGAGACTTAGCGGGGGGGTGGTAGATACGCAGTATTTT.

The CDR3 here is CASSSTAGTGNTEAFF. The DNA of the CDR3 is TGCGCCAGCAGTTCGACCGCCGGGACAGGGAACACTGAAGCTTTCTTT. The chain uses TRBV5-1 and TRBJ1-1, with 8 bases matching TRBD1. This CDR3 contains 16 residues. Trimming at V came to 5 bases and at J to 1 base, leaving 10 bases not matched to a gene. The germline gives CDR1 SGHRS, CDR2 YFSETQ.

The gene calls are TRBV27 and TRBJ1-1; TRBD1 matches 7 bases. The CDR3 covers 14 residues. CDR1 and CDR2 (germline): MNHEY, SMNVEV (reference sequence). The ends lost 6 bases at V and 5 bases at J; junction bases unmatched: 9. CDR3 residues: CASSNRGGRTEAFF. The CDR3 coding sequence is TGTGCCAGCAGCAACAGGGGTGGTAGGACTGAAGCTTTCTTT.

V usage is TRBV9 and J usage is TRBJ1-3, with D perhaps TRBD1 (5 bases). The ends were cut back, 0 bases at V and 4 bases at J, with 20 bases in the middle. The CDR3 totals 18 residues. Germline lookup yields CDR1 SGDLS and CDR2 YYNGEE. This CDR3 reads CASSVEISGATTGNTIYF. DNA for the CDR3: TGTGCCAGCAGCGTAGAGATTTCTGGGGCGACCACGGGAAACACCATATATTTT.

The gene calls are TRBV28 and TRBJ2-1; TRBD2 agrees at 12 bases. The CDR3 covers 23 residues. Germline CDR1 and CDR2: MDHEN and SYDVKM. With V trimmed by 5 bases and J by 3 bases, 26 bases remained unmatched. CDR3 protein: CASSPQLIVSRLAGVPFYNEQFF. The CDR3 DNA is TGTGCCAGCAGTCCCCAATTAATCGTATCCCGACTAGCGGGAGTCCCGTTCTACAATGAGCAGTTCTTC.

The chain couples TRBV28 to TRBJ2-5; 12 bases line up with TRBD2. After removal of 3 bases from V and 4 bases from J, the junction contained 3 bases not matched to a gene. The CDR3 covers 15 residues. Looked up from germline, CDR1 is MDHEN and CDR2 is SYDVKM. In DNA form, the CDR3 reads TGTGCCAGCAGTTTCCTAGCGGGAGGGCGAGAGACCCAGTACTTC. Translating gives CASSFLAGGRETQYF.

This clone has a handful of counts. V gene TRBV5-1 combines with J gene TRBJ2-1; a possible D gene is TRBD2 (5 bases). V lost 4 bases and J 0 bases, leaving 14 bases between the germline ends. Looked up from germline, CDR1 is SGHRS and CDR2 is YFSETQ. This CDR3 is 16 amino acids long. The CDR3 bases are TGCGCCAGCAGCCTCCGCTCGGGGAGCTCCTACAATGAGCAGTTCTTC. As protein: CASSLRSGSSYNEQFF. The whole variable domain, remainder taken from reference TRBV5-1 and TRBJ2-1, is KAGVTQTPRYLIKTRGQQVTLSCSPISGHRSVSWYQQTPGQGLQFLFEYFSETQRNKGNFPGRFSGRQFSNSRSEMNVSTLELGDSALYLCASSLRSGSSYNEQFFGPGTRLTVL.

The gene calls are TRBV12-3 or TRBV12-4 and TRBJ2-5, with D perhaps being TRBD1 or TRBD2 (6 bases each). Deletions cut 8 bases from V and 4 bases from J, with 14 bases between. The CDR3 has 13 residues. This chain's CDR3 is CASRLGGGETQYF. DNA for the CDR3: TGTGCCAGCCGTCTAGGGGGAGGAGAGACCCAGTACTTC.

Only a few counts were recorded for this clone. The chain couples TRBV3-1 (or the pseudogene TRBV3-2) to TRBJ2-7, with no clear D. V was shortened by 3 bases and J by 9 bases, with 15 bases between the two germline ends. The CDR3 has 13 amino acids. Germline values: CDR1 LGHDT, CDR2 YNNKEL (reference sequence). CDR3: CASSHPVATWQYF. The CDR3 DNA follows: TGTGCCAGCAGCCACCCGGTAGCCACGTGGCAGTACTTC.

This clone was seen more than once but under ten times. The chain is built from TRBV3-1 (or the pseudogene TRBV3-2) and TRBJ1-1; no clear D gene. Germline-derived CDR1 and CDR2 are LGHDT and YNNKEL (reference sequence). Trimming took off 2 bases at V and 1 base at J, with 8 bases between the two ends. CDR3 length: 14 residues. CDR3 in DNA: TGTGCCAGCAGCCAAATCTCCGGGAACACTGAAGCTTTCTTT. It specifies CASSQISGNTEAFF.

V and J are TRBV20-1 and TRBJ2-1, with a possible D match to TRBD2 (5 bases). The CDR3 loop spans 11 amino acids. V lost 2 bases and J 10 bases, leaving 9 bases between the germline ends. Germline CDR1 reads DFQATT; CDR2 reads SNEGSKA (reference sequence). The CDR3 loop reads CSARKAVEQFF. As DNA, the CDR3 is TGCAGTGCTAGAAAAGCGGTCGAGCAGTTCTTC.

This CDR3 is CASSLGTDQYEQYF. CDR3 bases: TGCGCCAGCAGCCTGGGGACAGACCAGTACGAGCAGTACTTC. The genes are TRBV4-1 and TRBJ2-7, with 7 bases lining up with TRBD1. V dropped 4 bases and J dropped 4; count of bases not matched to a gene: 7. CDR1 MGHRA and CDR2 YSYEKL come from the germline V gene. There are 14 residues in the CDR3.

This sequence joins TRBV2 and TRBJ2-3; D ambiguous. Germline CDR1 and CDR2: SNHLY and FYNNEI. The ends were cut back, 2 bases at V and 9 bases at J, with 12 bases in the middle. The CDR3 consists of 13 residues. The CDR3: CASSESSRSTQYF. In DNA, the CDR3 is TGTGCCAGCAGTGAATCATCGCGATCGACGCAGTATTTT.

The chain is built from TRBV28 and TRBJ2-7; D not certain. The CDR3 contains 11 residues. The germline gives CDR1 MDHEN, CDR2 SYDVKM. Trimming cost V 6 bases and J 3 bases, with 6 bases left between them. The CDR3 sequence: CASRTFYEQYF. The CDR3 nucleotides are TGTGCCAGCAGGACATTCTACGAGCAGTACTTC.

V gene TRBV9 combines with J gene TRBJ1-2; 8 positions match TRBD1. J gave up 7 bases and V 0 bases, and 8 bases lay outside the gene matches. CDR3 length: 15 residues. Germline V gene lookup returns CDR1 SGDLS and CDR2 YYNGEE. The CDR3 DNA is TGTGCCAGCAGCGTAGCTACAGGGGGTCTGGGTGGCTACACCTTC. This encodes CASSVATGGLGGYTF. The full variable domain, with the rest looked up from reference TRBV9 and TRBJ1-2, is DSGVTQTPKHLITATGQRVTLRCSPRSGDLSVYWYQQSLDQGLQFLIQYYNGEERAKGNILERFSAQQFPDLHSELNLSSLELGDSALYFCASSVATGGLGGYTFGSGTRLTVV.

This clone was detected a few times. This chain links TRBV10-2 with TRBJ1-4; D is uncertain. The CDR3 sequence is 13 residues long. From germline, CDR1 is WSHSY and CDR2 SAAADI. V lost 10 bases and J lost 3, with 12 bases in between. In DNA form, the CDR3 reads TGCGCCACCCTCAGAGGATCTAATGAAAAACTGTTTTTT. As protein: CATLRGSNEKLFF.

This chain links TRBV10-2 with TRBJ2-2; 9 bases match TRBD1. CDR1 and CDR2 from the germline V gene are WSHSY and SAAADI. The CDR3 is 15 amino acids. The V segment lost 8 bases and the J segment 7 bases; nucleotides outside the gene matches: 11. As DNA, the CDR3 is TGCGCCAGCCAAACGGGACAGGGTAGTGGCGGGGAGCTGTTTTTT. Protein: CASQTGQGSGGELFF.